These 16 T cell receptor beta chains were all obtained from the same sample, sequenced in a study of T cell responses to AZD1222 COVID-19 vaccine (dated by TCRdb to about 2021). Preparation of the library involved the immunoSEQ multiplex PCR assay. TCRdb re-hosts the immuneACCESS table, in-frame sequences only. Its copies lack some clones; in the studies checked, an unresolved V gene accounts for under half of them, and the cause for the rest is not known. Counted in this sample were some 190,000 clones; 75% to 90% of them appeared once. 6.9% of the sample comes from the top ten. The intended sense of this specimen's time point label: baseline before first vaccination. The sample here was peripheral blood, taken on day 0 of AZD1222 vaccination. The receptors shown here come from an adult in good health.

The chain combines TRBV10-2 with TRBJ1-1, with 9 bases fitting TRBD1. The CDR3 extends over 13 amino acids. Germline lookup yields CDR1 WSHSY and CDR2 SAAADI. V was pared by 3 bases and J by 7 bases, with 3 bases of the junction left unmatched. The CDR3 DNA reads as TGCGCCAGCAGTGAAGGACAGGGGAGTGAAGCTTTCTTT. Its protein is CASSEGQGSEAFF.

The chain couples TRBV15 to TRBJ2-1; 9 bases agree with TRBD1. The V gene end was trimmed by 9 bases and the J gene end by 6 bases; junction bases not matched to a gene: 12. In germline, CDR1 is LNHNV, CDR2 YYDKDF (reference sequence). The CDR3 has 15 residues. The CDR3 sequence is CATSMPGQGVNEQFF. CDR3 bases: TGTGCCACTTCTATGCCGGGACAGGGTGTCAATGAGCAGTTCTTC.

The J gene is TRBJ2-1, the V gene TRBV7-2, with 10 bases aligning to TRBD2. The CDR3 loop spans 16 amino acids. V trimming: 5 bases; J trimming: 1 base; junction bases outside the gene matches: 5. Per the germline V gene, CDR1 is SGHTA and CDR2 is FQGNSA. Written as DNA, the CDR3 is TGTGCCAGCAGCACGATAGCGGGGGGATCCTACAATGAGCAGTTCTTC. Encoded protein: CASSTIAGGSYNEQFF.

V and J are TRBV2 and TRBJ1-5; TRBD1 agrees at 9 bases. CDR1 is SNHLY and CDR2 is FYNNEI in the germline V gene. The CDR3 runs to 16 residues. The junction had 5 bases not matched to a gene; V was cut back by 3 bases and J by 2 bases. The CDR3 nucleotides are TGTGCCAGCAGTGAGGGGACAGGGCTTGGCAATCAGCCCCAGCATTTT. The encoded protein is CASSEGTGLGNQPQHF. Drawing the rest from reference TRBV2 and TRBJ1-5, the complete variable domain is EPEVTQTPSHQVTQMGQEVILRCVPISNHLYFYWYRQILGQKVEFLVSFYNNEISEKSEIFDDQFSVERPDGSNFTLKIRSTKLEDSAMYFCASSEGTGLGNQPQHFGDGTRLSIL.

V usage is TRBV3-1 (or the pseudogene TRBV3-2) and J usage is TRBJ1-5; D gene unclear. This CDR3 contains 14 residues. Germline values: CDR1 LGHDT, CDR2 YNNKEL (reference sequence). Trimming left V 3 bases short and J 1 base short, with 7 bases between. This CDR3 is CASSQDPSNQPQHF. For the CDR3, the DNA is TGTGCCAGCAGCCAGGACCCCAGCAATCAGCCCCAGCATTTT.

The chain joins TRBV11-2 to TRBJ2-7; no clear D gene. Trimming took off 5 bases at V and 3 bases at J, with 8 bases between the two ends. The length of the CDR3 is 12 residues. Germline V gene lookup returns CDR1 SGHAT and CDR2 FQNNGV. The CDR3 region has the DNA TGTGCCAGCAGCGGATCTAACTACGAGCAGTACGTC. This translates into CASSGSNYEQYV.

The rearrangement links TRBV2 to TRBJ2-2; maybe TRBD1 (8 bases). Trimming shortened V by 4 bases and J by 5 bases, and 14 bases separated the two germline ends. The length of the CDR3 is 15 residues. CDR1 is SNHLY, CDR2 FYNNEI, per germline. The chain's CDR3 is CASSADREGTGELFF. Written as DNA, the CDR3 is TGTGCCAGCAGTGCGGACAGGGAGGGGACCGGGGAGCTGTTTTTT.

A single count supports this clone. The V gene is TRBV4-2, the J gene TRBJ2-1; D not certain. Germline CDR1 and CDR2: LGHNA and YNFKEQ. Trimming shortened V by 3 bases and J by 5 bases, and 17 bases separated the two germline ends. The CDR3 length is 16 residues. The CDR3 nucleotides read TGTGCCAGCAGCCAGGACCTAGGGCTAGTAAACAATGAGCAGTTCTTC. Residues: CASSQDLGLVNNEQFF.

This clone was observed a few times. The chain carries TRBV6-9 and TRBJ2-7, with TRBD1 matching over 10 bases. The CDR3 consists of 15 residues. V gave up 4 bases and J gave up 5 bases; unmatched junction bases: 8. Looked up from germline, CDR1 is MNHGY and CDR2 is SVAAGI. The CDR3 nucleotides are TGTGCCAGCAGTTCGGACAGGGGGGACGGAGACGAGCAGTACGTC. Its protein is CASSSDRGDGDEQYV.

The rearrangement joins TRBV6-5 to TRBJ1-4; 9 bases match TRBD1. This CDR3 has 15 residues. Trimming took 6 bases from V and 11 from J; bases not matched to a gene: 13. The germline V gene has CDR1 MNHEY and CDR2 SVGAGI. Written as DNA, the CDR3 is TGTGCCAGCAGGTCTCCGGGACAGGGTTTTACTAAACTGTTTTTT. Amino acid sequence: CASRSPGQGFTKLFF.

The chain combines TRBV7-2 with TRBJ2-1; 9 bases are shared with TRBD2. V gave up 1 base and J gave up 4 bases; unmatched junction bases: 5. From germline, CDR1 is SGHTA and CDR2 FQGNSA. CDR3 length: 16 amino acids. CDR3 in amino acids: CASSLVLRGGYNEQFF. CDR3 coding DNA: TGTGCCAGCAGCTTAGTCCTGCGGGGGGGTTACAATGAGCAGTTCTTC. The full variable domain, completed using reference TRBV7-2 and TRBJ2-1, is GAGVSQSPSNKVTEKGKDVELRCDPISGHTALYWYRQSLGQGLEFLIYFQGNSAPDKSGLPSDRFSAERTGGSVSTLTIQRTQQEDSAVYLCASSLVLRGGYNEQFFGPGTRLTVL.

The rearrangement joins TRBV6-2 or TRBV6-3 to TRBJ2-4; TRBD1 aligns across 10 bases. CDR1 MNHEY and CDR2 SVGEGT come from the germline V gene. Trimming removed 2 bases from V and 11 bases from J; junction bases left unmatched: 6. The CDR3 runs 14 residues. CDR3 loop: CASSYRGTGVVQYF. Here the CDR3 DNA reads TGTGCCAGCAGTTACCGGGGGACAGGGGTGGTTCAGTACTTC.

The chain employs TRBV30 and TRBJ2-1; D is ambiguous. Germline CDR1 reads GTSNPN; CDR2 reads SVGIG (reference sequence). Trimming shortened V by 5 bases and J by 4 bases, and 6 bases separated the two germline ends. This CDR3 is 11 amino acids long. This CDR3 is CAWAFYNEQFF. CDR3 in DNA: TGTGCCTGGGCCTTTTACAATGAGCAGTTCTTC.

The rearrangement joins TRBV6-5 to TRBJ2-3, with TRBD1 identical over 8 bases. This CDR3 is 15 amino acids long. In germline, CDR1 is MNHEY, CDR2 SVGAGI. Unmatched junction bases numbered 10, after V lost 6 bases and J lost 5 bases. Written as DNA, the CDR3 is TGTGCCAGCAGGGCCGGGACAGGCTTATTAGATACGCAGTATTTT. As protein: CASRAGTGLLDTQYF.

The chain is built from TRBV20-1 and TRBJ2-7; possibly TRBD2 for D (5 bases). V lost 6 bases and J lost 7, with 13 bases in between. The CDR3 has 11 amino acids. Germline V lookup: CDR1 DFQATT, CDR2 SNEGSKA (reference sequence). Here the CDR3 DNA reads TGCAGTGCAAGGTTGGGGAGTGAGCAGTACGTC. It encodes CSARLGSEQYV.

The CDR3 protein is CASSYSTTSGGDTQYF. DNA of the CDR3: TGTGCCAGCAGTTACTCGACGACTAGTGGAGGAGATACGCAGTATTTT. The chain recombines TRBV6-5 with TRBJ2-3; possible D gene TRBD2, 6 bases. V was shortened by 0 bases and J by 5 bases, with 15 bases between the two germline ends. CDR3 length: 16 residues. Germline V gives CDR1 MNHEY, CDR2 SVGAGI.